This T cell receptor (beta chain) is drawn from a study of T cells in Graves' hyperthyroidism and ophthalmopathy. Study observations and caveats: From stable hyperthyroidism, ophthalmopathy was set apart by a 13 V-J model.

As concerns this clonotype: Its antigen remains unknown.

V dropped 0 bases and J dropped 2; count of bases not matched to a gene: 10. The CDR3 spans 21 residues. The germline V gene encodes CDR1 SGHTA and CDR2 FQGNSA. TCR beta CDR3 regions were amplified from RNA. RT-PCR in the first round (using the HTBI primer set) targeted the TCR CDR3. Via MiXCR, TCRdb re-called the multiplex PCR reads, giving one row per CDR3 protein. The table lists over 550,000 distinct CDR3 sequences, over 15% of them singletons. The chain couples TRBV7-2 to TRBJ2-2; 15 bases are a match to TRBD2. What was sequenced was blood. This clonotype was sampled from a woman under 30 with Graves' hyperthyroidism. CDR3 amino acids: CASSLARNGLAGGSNTGELFF. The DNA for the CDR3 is TGTGCCAGCAGCTTAGCGCGAAACGGACTAGCGGGAGGGTCAAACACCGGGGAGCTGTTTTTT.